What follows is one T cell receptor (beta chain) and its context. V lost 6 bases, J lost 4 bases, and 7 bases stayed unmatched. Germline V gives CDR1 MNHEY, CDR2 SVGAGI. The CDR3 has 15 residues. This sample is drawn from a study of blood T cell repertoires in COVID-19. As for the study in general: PBMCs, B-cell-depleted T cells, or T cells were the source of the cDNA or gDNA that made up the material.

Under the authors' procedure: Amplification with reference gene primers provided the estimates of nucleated cell counts. Method: immunoSEQ multiplex PCR; TCRdb's copy keeps in-frame clones and lacks some. That table gives V, J and clone size, and the DNA gave D and trimming. Seen here are about 110,000 clones, roughly 86% observed once, and the top ten hold 3.5% to 4.5%. This receptor was identified in a man in his forties with acute or convalescent COVID-19. Sequenced: peripheral blood. The V call is TRBV6-5, the J call TRBJ1-1, with TRBD1 identical over 11 bases. The CDR3 region has the DNA TGTGCCAGCAGGAGAGGACAGGGGGCTGGCACTGAAGCTTTCTTT. This codes for CASRRGQGAGTEAFF.